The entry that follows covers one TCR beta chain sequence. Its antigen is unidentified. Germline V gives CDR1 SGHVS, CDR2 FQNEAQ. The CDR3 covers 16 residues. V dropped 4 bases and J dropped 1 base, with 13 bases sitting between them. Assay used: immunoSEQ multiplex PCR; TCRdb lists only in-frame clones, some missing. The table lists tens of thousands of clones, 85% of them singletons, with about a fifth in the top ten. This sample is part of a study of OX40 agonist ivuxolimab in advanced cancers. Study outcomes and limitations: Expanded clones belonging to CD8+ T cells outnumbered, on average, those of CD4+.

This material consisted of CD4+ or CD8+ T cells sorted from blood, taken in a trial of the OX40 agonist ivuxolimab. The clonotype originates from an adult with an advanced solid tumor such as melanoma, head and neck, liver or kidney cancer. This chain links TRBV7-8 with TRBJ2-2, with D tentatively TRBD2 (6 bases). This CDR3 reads CASSSGGALNTGELFF. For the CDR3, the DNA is TGTGCCAGCAGCTCCGGAGGGGCCCTGAACACCGGGGAGCTGTTTTTT.